This T cell receptor (beta chain) was sequenced during a study of technical replicates of blood from several donors. The V gene's germline CDR1 is SGHDT and CDR2 YYEEEE. Trimming pared 4 bases from V and 10 bases from J, leaving 15 bases between. CDR3 length: 13 amino acids. Method: immunoSEQ multiplex PCR; TCRdb's copy keeps in-frame clones and lacks some. The sample records over 8,000 clones, roughly nine tenths being singletons. The sequence was obtained from a human donor in good health. The sequencing input was PBMCs. This sequence joins TRBV5-6 and TRBJ2-1; weak D call: TRBD1 (6 bases). The CDR3 reads CASSPGTSREQFF. The CDR3 bases are TGTGCCAGCAGCCCCGGGACATCGAGGGAGCAGTTCTTC.